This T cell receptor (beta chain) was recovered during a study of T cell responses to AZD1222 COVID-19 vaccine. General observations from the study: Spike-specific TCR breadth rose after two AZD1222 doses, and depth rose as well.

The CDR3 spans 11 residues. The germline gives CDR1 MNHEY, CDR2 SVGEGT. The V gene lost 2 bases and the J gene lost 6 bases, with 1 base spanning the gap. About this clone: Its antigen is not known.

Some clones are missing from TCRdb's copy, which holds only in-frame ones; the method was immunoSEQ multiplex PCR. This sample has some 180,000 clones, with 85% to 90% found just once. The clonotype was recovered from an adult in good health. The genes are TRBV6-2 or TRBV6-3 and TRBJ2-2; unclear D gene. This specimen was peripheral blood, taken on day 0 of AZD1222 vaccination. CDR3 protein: CASSYPGELFF. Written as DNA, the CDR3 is TGTGCCAGCAGTTACCCCGGGGAGCTGTTTTTT.